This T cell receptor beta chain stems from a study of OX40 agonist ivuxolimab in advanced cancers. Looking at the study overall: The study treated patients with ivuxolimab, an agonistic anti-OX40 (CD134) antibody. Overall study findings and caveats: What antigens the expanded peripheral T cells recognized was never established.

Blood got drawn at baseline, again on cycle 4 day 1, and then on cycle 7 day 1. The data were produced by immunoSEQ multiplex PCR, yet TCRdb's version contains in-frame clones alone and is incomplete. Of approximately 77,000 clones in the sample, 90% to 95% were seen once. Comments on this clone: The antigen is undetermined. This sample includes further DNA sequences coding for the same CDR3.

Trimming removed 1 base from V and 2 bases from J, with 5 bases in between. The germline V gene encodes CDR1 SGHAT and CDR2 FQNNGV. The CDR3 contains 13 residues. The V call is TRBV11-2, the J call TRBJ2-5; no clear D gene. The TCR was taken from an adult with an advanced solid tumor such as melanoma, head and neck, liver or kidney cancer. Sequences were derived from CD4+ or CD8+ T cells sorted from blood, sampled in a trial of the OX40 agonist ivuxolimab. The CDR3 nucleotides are TGTGCCAGCAGCTTAGGACTGCAAGAGACCCAGTACTTC. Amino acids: CASSLGLQETQYF.